The clone carrying this T cell receptor (beta chain) came up a few times. This record comes from a study of blood T cells in healthy people across ages. Study-wide context: When template switching was applied, about one barcoded beta molecule was captured per two T cells.

Germline V gene sequence: CDR1 MNHEY, CDR2 SMNVEV (reference sequence). The CDR3 extends over 14 amino acids. Trimming removed 6 bases from V and 3 bases from J, with 14 bases in between. Together with a sample-barcoded 5' primer, a J-beta primer mix was included in a second PCR lasting about 7 to 12 cycles. TCRdb re-called the 5' RACE reads with MiXCR, one entry per CDR3 protein. The sample has 1.2 million to 1.5 million distinct CDR3 sequences, almost 60% seen once. The specimen was blood. The rearrangement joins TRBV27 to TRBJ1-2; D may be TRBD1 (5 bases). This clonotype was obtained from a man between 18 and 29 years old in good health. CDR3 DNA sequence: TGTGCCAGCAGATCCGTTGGAGGGGACTATGGCTACACCTTC. Residues: CASRSVGGDYGYTF.